The 16 T cell receptor beta chains reported below all come from one sample, sequenced in a study of long-term antiretroviral therapy in people with HIV. This was the immunoSEQ v3.0 assay at survey level. TCRdb keeps only in-frame clones here, not all; method: immunoSEQ multiplex PCR. The profile covers around 20,000 clones, with more than 75% appearing a single time and about 8.3% taken by the ten largest. The material was unsorted PBMCs, obtained 0.2 years before starting antiretroviral therapy. Receptor source: a man younger than 35 with HIV.

CDR3 residues: CAISESSDTQYF. The CDR3 DNA is TGTGCCATCAGTGAGTCATCAGATACGCAGTATTTT. This chain joins TRBV10-3 and TRBJ2-3; D unclear. There are 12 residues in the CDR3. Germline CDR1 is ENHRY and CDR2 is SYGVKD. V dropped 0 bases and J dropped 4 bases, with 2 bases sitting between them.

This chain uses TRBV5-6 with TRBJ2-7; no definite D call. Germline V gene data show CDR1 as SGHDT and CDR2 as YYEEEE. CDR3 length: 13 amino acids. The ends were cut back, 3 bases at V and 3 bases at J, with 10 bases in the middle. The CDR3 sequence is CASSSDLGYEQYF. The CDR3 nucleotides read TGTGCCAGCAGCTCTGATTTAGGCTACGAGCAGTACTTC.

This sequence joins TRBV10-3 and TRBJ2-7; D possibly uses TRBD1 or TRBD2 (5 bases each). This CDR3 spans 14 amino acids. V was shortened by 8 bases and J by 7 bases, with 21 bases between the two germline ends. Germline loops: CDR1 ENHRY, CDR2 SYGVKD. The CDR3 reads CAISPGPTTREQYF. In DNA, the CDR3 is TGTGCCATCTCACCGGGACCTACGACCAGGGAGCAGTACTTC.

The rearrangement joins TRBV29-1 to TRBJ2-5, with TRBD1 identical over 9 bases. CDR1 is SQVTM, CDR2 ANQGSEA, per germline. The CDR3 is 14 residues long. V shed 7 bases and J 4 bases; nucleotides not matched to a gene: 10. CDR3 in amino acids: CSAAQGALGETQYF. The CDR3 DNA sequence: TGCAGCGCTGCACAGGGGGCGCTAGGAGAGACCCAGTACTTC.

V usage is TRBV5-5 and J usage is TRBJ2-7; no clear D gene. There are 13 residues in the CDR3. V shed 1 base and J shed 3 bases, with 8 bases lying between them. From germline, CDR1 is SGHKS and CDR2 YYEKEE (reference sequence). The CDR3 region has the DNA TGTGCCAGCAGCTTGAAGTCATTCTACGAGCAGTACTTC. This translates into CASSLKSFYEQYF.

The CDR3 here is CASSIYRLIWDEQFF. For the CDR3, the DNA is TGTGCCAGCAGCATCTACCGACTCATTTGGGATGAGCAGTTCTTC. The chain is built from TRBV7-2 and TRBJ2-1, with no clear D. Germline V gene lookup returns CDR1 SGHTA and CDR2 FQGNSA. This CDR3 has 15 residues. The germline V and J ends were trimmed by 5 bases and 8 bases, with 19 bases remaining between them.

The chain joins TRBV11-2 to TRBJ1-1; no definite D call. V shed 6 bases and J shed 7 bases, with 18 bases lying between them. Germline CDR1 and CDR2: SGHAT and FQNNGV. This CDR3 has 14 amino acids. CDR3 residues: CASSYLGLPFEAFF. The CDR3 DNA follows: TGTGCCAGCAGTTACCTAGGGTTACCTTTTGAAGCTTTCTTT. Full variable domain (remainder filled in from reference TRBV11-2 and TRBJ1-1): EAGVAQSPRYKIIEKRQSVAFWCNPISGHATLYWYQQILGQGPKLLIQFQNNGVVDDSQLPKDRFSAERLKGVDSTLKIQPAKLEDSAVYLCASSYLGLPFEAFFGQGTRLTVV.

This sequence joins TRBV5-1 and TRBJ2-5; D is undetermined. The V gene's germline CDR1 is SGHRS and CDR2 YFSETQ. V was shortened by 0 bases and J by 2 bases, with 5 bases between the two germline ends. This CDR3 contains 13 residues. DNA of the CDR3: TGCGCCAGCAGCTTGGGAGCGCAAGAGACCCAGTACTTC. Its protein is CASSLGAQETQYF. Supplemented by reference TRBV5-1 and TRBJ2-5, the full variable domain reads KAGVTQTPRYLIKTRGQQVTLSCSPISGHRSVSWYQQTPGQGLQFLFEYFSETQRNKGNFPGRFSGRQFSNSRSEMNVSTLELGDSALYLCASSLGAQETQYFGPGTRLLVL.

The chain links TRBV5-1 to TRBJ2-3, with 7 bases matching TRBD2. The V segment lost 4 bases and the J segment 1 base; nucleotides outside the gene matches: 3. This CDR3 is built from 14 residues. Germline loops: CDR1 SGHRS, CDR2 YFSETQ. As DNA, the CDR3 is TGCGCCAGCAGCCCTACTAGCGGCACAGATACGCAGTATTTT. Protein sequence: CASSPTSGTDTQYF. The full variable domain, with the rest looked up from reference TRBV5-1 and TRBJ2-3, is KAGVTQTPRYLIKTRGQQVTLSCSPISGHRSVSWYQQTPGQGLQFLFEYFSETQRNKGNFPGRFSGRQFSNSRSEMNVSTLELGDSALYLCASSPTSGTDTQYFGPGTRLTVL.

This sequence joins TRBV6-5 and TRBJ1-6; TRBD1 is a possible D gene (5 bases). V was shortened by 6 bases and J by 9 bases, with 9 bases between the two germline ends. In germline, CDR1 is MNHEY, CDR2 SVGAGI. There are 12 residues in the CDR3. The CDR3 loop reads CASSQRGSPLHF. CDR3 in DNA: TGTGCCAGCAGCCAAAGGGGTTCACCCCTCCACTTT.

The chain uses TRBV6-5 and TRBJ1-3; D remains unclear. Trimming removed 6 bases at V and 3 bases at J, with 3 bases between. The CDR3 length is 11 residues. Germline V lookup: CDR1 MNHEY, CDR2 SVGAGI. Written as DNA, the CDR3 is TGTGCCAGCAGACTTGGAAACACCATATATTTT. Amino acids: CASRLGNTIYF.

The V gene is TRBV11-2, the J gene TRBJ2-3; 7 nucleotides match TRBD1. Trimming removed 5 bases from V and 3 bases from J; junction bases left unmatched: 2. CDR1 is SGHAT and CDR2 is FQNNGV in the germline V gene. The CDR3 totals 13 residues. The CDR3 spells CASSQGETDTQYF. The DNA for the CDR3 is TGTGCCAGCAGCCAGGGGGAGACAGATACGCAGTATTTT.

The rearrangement joins TRBV6-6 to TRBJ1-2; D ambiguous. Germline V gene sequence: CDR1 MNHNY, CDR2 SVGAGI (reference sequence). The germline V and J ends were trimmed by 4 bases and 0 bases, with 12 bases remaining between them. The CDR3 length is 15 residues. CDR3 sequence reads: CASSFTRQANYGYTF. The CDR3 DNA reads TGTGCCAGCAGTTTTACTCGGCAGGCTAACTATGGCTACACCTTC.

This sequence joins TRBV11-2 and TRBJ2-5, with 12 bases that match TRBD2. Trimming at V came to 1 base and at J to 1 base, leaving 7 bases not matched to a gene. CDR1 is SGHAT and CDR2 is FQNNGV in the germline V gene. This CDR3 has 18 residues. DNA of the CDR3: TGTGCCAGCAGCTTAGGCCTAGCGGGGGGGCATCCCCAAGAGACCCAGTACTTC. It specifies CASSLGLAGGHPQETQYF.

The rearrangement links TRBV5-3 to TRBJ2-5; unclear D gene. TRBV5-3 belongs to the ORF category, with a function that is uncertain. The CDR3 covers 12 residues. V gave up 2 bases and J gave up 5 bases, with 7 bases separating them. CDR3 loop: CARSFKNETQYF. In DNA, the CDR3 is TGTGCCAGAAGCTTCAAAAACGAGACCCAGTACTTC.

This clone came up a few times. The V gene is TRBV4-3, the J gene TRBJ2-1, with a tentative D call TRBD1 (7 bases). Trimming removed 4 bases from V and 5 bases from J, with 21 bases in between. CDR3 length equals 17 residues. CDR1 is LGHNA, CDR2 YSLEER, per germline. CDR3 sequence (DNA): TGCGCCAGCAGCCTCAGGGGGGACAGACTCTTAAACAATGAGCAGTTCTTC. Translation gives CASSLRGDRLLNNEQFF.